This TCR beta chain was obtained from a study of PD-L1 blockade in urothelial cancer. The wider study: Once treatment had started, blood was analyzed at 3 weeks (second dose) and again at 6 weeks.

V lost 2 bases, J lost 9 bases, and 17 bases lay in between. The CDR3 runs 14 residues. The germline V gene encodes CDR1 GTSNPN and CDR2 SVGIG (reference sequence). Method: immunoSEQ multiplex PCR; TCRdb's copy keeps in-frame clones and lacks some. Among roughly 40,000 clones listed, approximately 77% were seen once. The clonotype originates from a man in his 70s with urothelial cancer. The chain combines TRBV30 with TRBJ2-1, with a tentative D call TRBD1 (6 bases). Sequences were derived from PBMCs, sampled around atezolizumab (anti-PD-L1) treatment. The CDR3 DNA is TGTGCCTGGAGTCCGGACAGCTTTCACGGTGAGCAGTTCTTC. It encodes CAWSPDSFHGEQFF.